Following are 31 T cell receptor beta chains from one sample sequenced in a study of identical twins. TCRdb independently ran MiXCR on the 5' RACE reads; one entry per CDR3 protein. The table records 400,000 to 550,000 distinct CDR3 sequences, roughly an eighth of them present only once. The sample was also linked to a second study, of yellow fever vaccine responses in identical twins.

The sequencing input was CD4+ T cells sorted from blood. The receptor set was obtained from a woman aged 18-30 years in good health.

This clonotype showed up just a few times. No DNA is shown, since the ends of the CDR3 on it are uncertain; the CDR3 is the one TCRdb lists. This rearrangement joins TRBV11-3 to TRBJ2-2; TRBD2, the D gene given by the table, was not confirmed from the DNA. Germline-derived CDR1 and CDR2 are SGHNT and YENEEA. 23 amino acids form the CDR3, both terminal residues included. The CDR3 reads CASSLGIAGAPLLCHRTPGSCFF.

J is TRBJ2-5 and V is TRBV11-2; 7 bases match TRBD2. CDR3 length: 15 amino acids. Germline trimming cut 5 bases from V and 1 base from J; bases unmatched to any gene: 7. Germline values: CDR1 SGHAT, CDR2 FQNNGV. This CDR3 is CASSQTGGVQETQYF. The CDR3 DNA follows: TGTGCCAGCAGCCAAACTGGGGGGGTCCAAGAGACCCAGTACTTC.

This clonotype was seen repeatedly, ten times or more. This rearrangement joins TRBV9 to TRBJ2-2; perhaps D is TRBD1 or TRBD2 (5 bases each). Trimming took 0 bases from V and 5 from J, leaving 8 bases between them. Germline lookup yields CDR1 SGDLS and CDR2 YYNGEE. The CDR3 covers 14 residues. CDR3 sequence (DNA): TGTGCCAGCAGCGTAGGAGGGGAAACCGGGGAGCTGTTTTTT. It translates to CASSVGGETGELFF.

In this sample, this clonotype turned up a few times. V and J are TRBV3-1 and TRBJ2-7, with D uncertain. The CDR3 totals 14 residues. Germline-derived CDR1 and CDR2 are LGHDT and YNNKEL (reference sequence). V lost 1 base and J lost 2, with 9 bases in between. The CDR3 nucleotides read TGTGCCAGCAGCCAAGCCAGGCTTACCTACGAGCAGTACTTC. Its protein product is CASSQARLTYEQYF.

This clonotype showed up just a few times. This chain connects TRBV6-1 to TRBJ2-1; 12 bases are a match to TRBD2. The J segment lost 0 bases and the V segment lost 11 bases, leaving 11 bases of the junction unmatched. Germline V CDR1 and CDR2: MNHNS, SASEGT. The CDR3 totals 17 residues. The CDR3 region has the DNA TGTGCCGGCCCTAGCGGGGGGGCCTTGAGCTCCTACAATGAGCAGTTCTTC. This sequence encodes CAGPSGGALSSYNEQFF.

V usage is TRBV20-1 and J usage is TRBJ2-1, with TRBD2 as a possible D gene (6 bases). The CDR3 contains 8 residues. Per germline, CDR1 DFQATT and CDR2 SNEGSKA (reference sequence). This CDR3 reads CSLAKQFF. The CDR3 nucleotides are TGCTCTCTAGCGAAGCAGTTCTTC.

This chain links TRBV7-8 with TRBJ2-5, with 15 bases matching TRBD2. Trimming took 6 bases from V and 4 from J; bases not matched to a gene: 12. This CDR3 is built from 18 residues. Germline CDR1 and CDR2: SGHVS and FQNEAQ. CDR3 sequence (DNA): TGTGCCAGCAGTCGTGCAGCCCCGGGACTAGCGGGAGGAGAGACCCAGTACTTC. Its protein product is CASSRAAPGLAGGETQYF.

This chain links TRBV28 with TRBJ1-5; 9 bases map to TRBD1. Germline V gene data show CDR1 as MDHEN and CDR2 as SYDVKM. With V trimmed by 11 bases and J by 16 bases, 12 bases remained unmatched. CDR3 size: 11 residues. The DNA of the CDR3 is TGTGCCGGGGGGGACAGGGTCCCTGAACATTTT. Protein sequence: CAGGDRVPEHF.

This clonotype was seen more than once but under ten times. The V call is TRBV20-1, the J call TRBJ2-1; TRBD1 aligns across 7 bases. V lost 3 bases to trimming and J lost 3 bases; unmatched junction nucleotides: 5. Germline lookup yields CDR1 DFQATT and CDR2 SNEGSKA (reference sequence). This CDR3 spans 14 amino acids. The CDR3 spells CSASDRVFYNEQFF. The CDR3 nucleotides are TGCAGTGCTAGCGACAGGGTTTTCTACAATGAGCAGTTCTTC.

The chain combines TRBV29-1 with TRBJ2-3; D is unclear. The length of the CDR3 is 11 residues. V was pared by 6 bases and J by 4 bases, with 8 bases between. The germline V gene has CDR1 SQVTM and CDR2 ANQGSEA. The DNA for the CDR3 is TGCAGCGTCTCCATAGCAGATACGCAGTATTTT. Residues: CSVSIADTQYF.

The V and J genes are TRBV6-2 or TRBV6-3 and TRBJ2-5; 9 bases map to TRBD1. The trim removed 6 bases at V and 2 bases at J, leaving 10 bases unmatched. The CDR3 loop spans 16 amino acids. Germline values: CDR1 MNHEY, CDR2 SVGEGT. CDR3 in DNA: TGTGCCAGCAGGAATACCGGGACAGGGCCTCAAGAGACCCAGTACTTC. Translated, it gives CASRNTGTGPQETQYF.

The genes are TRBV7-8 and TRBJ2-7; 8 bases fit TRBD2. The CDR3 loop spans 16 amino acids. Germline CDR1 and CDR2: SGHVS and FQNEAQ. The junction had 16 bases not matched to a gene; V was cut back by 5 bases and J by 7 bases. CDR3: CASSLEGAGALGEQYF. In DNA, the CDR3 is TGTGCCAGCAGCCTAGAGGGAGCGGGAGCCCTAGGGGAGCAGTACTTC.

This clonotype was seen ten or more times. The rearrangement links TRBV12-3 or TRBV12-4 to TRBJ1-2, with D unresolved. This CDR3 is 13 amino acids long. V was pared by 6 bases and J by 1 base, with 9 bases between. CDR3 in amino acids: CASSRGRNYGYTF. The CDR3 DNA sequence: TGTGCCAGCAGCCGTGGGCGTAACTATGGCTACACCTTC.

CDR3 in amino acids: CASSLRELGNEQYF. DNA for the CDR3: TGTGCCAGCTCACTCAGGGAGTTAGGGAACGAGCAGTACTTC. The chain uses TRBV18 and TRBJ2-7; D may correspond to TRBD1 or TRBD2 (5 bases each). The ends were cut back, 4 bases at V and 5 bases at J, with 15 bases in the middle. The CDR3 totals 14 residues. CDR1 and CDR2 from the germline V gene are KGHSH and LQKENI.

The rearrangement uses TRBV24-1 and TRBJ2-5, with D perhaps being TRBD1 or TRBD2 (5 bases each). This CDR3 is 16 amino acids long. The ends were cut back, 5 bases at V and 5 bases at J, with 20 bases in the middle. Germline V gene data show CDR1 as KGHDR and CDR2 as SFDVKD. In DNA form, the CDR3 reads TGTGCCACCAGTGTACCAGGGTATGGAGGTGGGGAGACCCAGTACTTC. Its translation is CATSVPGYGGGETQYF.

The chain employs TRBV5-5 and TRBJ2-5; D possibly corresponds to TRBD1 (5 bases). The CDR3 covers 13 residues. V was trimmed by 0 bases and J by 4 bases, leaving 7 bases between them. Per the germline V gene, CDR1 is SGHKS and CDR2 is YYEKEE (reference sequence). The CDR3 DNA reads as TGTGCCAGCAGCTTGGTGACAGTAGAGACCCAGTACTTC. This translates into CASSLVTVETQYF.

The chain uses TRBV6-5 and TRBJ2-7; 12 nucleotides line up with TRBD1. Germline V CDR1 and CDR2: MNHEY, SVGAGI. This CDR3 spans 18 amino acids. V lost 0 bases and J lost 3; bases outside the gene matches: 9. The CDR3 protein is CASSYSGTGGWGSYEQYF. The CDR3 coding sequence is TGTGCCAGCAGTTACTCCGGGACAGGGGGCTGGGGTAGCTACGAGCAGTACTTC.

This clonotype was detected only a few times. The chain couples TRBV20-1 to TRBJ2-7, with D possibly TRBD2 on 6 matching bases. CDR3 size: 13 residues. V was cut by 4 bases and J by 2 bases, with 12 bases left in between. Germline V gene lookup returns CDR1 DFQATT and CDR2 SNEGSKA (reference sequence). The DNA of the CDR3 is TGCAGTGCTACCGGGACTGGCCCCTACGAGCAGTACTTC. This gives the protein CSATGTGPYEQYF.

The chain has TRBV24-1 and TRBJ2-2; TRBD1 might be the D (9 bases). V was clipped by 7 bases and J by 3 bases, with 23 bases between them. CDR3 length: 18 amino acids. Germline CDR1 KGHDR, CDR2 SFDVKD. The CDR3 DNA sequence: TGTGCCACCAGCACACGGGGGGGCCGGACAGGGGACACCGGGGAGCTGTTTTTT. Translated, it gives CATSTRGGRTGDTGELFF.

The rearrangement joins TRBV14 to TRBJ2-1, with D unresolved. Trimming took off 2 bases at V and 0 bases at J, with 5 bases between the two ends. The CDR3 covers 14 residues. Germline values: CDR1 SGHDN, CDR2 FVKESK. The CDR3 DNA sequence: TGTGCCAGCAGCCAAAGCGTCTCCTACAATGAGCAGTTCTTC. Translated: CASSQSVSYNEQFF.

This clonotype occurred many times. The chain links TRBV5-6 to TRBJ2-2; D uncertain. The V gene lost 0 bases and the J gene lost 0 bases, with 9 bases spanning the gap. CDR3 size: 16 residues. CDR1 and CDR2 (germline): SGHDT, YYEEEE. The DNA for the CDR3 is TGTGCCAGCAGCTTGGGGGTCAACCCGAACACCGGGGAGCTGTTTTTT. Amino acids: CASSLGVNPNTGELFF.

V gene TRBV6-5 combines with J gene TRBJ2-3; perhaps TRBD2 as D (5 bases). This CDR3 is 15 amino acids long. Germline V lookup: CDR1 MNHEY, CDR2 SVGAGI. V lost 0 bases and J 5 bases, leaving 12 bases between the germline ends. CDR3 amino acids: CASSYSRAVGDTQYF. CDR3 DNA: TGTGCCAGCAGTTACTCGAGGGCAGTAGGAGATACGCAGTATTTT.

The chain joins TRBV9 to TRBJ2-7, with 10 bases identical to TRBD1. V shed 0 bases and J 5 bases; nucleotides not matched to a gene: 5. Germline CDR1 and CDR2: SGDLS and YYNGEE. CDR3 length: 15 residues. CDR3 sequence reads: CASSVAGTGVHEQYF. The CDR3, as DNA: TGTGCCAGCAGCGTAGCCGGGACAGGGGTCCACGAGCAGTACTTC.

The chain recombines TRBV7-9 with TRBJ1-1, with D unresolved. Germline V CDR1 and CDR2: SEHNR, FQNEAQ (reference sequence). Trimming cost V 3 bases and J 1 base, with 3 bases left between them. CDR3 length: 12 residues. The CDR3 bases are TGTGCCAGCAGCTTCGAGAACACTGAAGCTTTCTTT. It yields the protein CASSFENTEAFF.

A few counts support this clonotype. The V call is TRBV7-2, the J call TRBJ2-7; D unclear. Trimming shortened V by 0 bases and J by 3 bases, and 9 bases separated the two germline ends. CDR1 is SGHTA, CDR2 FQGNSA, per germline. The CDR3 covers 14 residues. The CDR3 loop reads CASSLASSGYEQYF. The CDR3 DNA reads TGTGCCAGCAGCTTAGCTTCGTCGGGCTACGAGCAGTACTTC.

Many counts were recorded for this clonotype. The DNA for the CDR3 is TGCGCCAGCAGCCAAGAAACTAGACCAGATACGCAGTATTTT. Amino acids: CASSQETRPDTQYF. V is TRBV4-1 and J is TRBJ2-3; possibly TRBD2 for D (5 bases). Per germline, CDR1 MGHRA and CDR2 YSYEKL. The CDR3 is 14 amino acids. The V and J ends lost 0 bases and 4 bases respectively, with 8 bases between them.

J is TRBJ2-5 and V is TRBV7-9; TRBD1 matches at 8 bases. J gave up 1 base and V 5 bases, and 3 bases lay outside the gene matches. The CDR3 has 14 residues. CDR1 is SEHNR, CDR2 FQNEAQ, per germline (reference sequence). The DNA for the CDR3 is TGTGCCAGCAGCCGGACAGGGTTCCAAGAGACCCAGTACTTC. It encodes CASSRTGFQETQYF.

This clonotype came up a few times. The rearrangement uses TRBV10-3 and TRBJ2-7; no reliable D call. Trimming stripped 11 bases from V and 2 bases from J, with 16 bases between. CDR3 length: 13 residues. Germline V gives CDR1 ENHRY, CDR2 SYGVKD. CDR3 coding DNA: TGTGCCCTCCAAAGCAGCCAGACCTACGAGCAGTACTTC. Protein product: CALQSSQTYEQYF.

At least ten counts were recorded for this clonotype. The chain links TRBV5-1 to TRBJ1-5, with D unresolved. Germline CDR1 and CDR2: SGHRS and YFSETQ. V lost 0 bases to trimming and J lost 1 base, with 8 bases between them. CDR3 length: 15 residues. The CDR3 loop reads CASSLGPDSNQPQHF. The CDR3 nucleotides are TGCGCCAGCAGCTTGGGCCCCGACAGCAATCAGCCCCAGCATTTT.

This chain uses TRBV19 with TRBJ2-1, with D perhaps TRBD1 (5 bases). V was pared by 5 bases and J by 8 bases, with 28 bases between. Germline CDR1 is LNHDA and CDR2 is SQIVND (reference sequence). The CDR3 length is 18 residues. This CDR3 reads CASSPPARAAWNVDEQFF. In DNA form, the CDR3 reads TGTGCCAGTAGTCCTCCGGCCAGGGCAGCCTGGAACGTAGATGAGCAGTTCTTC.

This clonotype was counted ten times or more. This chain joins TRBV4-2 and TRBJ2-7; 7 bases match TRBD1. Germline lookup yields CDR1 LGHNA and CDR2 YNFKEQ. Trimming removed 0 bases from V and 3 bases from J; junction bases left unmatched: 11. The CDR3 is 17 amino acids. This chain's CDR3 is CASSQDLPLTGRYEQYF. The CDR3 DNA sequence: TGTGCCAGCAGCCAAGATCTTCCCCTGACAGGGCGCTACGAGCAGTACTTC.